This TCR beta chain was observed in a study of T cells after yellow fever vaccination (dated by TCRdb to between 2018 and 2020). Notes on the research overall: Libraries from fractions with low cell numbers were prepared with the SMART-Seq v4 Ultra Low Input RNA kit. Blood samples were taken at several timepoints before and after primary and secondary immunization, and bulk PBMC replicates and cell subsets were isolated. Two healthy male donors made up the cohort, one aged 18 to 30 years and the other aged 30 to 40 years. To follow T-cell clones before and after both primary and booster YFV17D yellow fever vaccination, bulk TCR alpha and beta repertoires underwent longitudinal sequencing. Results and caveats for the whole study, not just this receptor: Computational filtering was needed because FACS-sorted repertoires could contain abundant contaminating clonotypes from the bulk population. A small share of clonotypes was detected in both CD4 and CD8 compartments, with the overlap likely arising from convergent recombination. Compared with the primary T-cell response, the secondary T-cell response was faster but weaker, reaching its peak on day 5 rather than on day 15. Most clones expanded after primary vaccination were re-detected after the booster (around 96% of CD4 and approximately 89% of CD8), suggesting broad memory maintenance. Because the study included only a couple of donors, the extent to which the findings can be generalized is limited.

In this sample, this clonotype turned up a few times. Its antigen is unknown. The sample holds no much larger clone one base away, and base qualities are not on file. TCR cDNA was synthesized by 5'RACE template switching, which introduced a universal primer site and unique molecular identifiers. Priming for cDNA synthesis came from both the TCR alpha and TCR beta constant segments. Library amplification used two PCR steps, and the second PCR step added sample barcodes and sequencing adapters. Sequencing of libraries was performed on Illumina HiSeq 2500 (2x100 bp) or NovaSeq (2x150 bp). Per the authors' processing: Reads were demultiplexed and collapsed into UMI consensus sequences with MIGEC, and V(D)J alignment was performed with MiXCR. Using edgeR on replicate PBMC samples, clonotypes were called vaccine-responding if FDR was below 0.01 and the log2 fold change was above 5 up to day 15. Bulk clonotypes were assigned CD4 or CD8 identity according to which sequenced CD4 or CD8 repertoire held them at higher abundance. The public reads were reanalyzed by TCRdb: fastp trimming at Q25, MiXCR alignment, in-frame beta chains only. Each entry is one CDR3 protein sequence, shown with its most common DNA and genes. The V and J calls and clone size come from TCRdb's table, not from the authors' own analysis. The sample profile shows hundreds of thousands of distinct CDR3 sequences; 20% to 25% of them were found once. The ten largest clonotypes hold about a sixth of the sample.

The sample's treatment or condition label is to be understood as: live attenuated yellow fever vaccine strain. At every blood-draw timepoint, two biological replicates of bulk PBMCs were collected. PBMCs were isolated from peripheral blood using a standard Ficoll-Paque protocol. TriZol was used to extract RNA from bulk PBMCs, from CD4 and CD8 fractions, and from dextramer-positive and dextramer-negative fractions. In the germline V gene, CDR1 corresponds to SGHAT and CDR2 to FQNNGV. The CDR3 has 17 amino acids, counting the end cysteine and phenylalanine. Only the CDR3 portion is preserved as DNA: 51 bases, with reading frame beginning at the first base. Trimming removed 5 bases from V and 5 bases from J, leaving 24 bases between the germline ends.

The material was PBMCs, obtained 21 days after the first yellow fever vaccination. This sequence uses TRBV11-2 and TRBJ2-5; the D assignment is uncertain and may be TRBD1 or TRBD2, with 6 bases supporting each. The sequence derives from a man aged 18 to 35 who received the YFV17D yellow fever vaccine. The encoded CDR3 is CASSKKTGTGATETQYF. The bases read TGTGCCAGCAGCAAAAAAACCGGGACGGGGGCGACGGAGACCCAGTACTTC.